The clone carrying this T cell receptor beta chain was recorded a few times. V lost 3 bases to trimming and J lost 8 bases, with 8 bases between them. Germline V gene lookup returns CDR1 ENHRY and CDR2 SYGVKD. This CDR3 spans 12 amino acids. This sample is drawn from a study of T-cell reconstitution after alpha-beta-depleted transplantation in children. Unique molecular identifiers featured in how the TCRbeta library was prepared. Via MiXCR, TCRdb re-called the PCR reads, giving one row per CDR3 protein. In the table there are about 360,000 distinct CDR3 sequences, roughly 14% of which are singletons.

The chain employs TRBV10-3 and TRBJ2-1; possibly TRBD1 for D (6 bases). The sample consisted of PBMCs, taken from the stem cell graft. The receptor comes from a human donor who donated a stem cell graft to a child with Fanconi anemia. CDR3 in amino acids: CAISDPGDEQFF. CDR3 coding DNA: TGTGCCATCAGTGATCCAGGGGATGAGCAGTTCTTC.